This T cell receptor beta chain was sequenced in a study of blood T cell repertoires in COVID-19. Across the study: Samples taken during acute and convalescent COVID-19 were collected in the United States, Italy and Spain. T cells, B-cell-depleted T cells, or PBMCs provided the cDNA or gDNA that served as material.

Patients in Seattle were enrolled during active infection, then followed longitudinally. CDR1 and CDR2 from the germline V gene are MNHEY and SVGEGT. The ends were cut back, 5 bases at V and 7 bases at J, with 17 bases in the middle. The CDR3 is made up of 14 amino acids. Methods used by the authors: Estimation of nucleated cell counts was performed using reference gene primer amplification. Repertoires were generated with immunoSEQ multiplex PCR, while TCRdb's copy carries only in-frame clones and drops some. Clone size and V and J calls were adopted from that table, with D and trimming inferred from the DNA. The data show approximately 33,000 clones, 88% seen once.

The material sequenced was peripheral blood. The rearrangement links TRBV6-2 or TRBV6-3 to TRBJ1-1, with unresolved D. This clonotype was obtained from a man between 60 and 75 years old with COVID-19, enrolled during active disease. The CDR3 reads CASSNTGKVLEAFF. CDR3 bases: TGTGCCAGCAGTAACACGGGTAAGGTCCTTGAAGCTTTCTTT.